This TCR beta chain was observed in a study of immune characterization of retroperitoneal liposarcoma. Germline CDR1 and CDR2: SGHDN and FVKESK. The CDR3 is made up of 20 amino acids. V gave up 2 bases and J gave up 1 base, with 25 bases separating them. TCRdb reprocessed the PCR reads with MiXCR, giving one entry per CDR3 protein. The sample comprises some 1,600 distinct CDR3 sequences, 46% of which are singletons, and 20% rests with the top ten. The sequence was collected from a female donor with retroperitoneal liposarcoma. The chain employs TRBV14 and TRBJ2-3, with D perhaps being TRBD1 or TRBD2 (5 bases each). Sequencing was carried out using tumor tissue. This CDR3 reads CASSQNPDLMRGDGTDTQYF. CDR3 sequence (DNA): TGTGCCAGCAGCCAAAATCCGGACCTAATGAGGGGCGATGGCACAGATACGCAGTATTTT.